The rows below give T cell receptor beta chains drawn from one sample of a study of blood T cells in healthy people across ages. A single record per CDR3 protein comes from TCRdb applying MiXCR to the 5' RACE reads. The sample lists approximately 700,000 distinct CDR3 sequences, around 32% occurring once. The specimen sequenced was blood. These TCRs come from a woman of 80 years or more in good health. The conserved cysteine and the conserved F or W are not part of the CDR3 here.

j_gene	v_gene	CDR3aa
-	TRBV20-1	SARKWGQGKPEQY
TRBJ2-1	TRBV27	ASSKAGYPSYNEQF
TRBJ2-3	TRBV4-3	ASSQGSDMRGTDTQY
TRBJ2-1	TRBV7-9	ASSHRPYEQF
TRBJ2-7	TRBV5-4	ASSEGRGAYEQY
TRBJ1-6	TRBV30	AWTGGLIRSPLH
TRBJ1-1	TRBV6-1	ASSEVEQRSGEAF
TRBJ2-3	TRBV20-1	SARVVDTQY
TRBJ2-7	TRBV5-1	ASNLGRGYEQY
TRBJ2-7	TRBV9	ASSQGSSGSYEQY
TRBJ2-4	TRBV4-2	TSSQDSGESGERY
TRBJ2-5	TRBV7-2	VSSLATGKETQY
TRBJ2-7	TRBV6-6	ASSYGQGTHYEQY
TRBJ1-4	TRBV6-2/TRBV6-3	ASSYSRGGLF
TRBJ1-6	TRBV28	ASSLYLGGSDNSPLH
TRBJ2-3	TRBV20-1	SARGGQGGRVQY
TRBJ2-1	TRBV5-4	ASARGVVGGPGEQF
TRBJ2-1	TRBV19	ASSIVIRSYNEQF
TRBJ1-2	TRBV12-3/TRBV12-4	ASNLGGRDSNCGYT
TRBJ1-6	TRBV6-1	ASSARVGDSPLH
TRBJ2-7	TRBV12-3/TRBV12-4	ASSLVAGQSPYEQY
TRBJ2-1	TRBV7-3	ASSLRLAGYINEQF
TRBJ2-5	TRBV11-2	ASSLATGLPGGTQY
TRBJ2-1	TRBV20-1	SAYLLAGEENEQF
TRBJ2-7	TRBV5-1	ASSFLGENPYEQY
TRBJ2-3	TRBV20-1	SARDAGLPTDTQY
TRBJ1-2	TRBV5-1	ASSSFSGGKDEGYT
TRBJ1-2	TRBV20-1	SARPGNYGYT
TRBJ1-2	TRBV3-1	ASSLRQGGNYGYT
TRBJ1-1	TRBV7-9	ASSFPGMDWRAF
TRBJ2-1	TRBV4-2	ASSQGRRGGPNEQF
TRBJ2-7	TRBV7-9	ASSETGLVDEQY
TRBJ1-1	TRBV7-9	ASSPNYRYNTEAF
TRBJ2-1	TRBV12-3/TRBV12-4	ASSPVAWGEQF
TRBJ1-2	TRBV6-4	ASSDLNYGYT
TRBJ1-5	TRBV2	ASNGAEGNQPQH
TRBJ2-7	TRBV27	ASSWSSRYEQY